The rows below give T cell receptor beta chains drawn from one sample of a study of blood T cell repertoires in COVID-19. Measured with immunoSEQ multiplex PCR; TCRdb has only the in-frame clones, and not every one. The sample yields a few hundred thousand clones, over 75% seen once. The sequencing sample was made of PBMCs or T cells enriched from blood (not recorded which). These receptors all come from a woman in her forties with acute COVID-19. Each CDR3 is given with its conserved first and last residue. D genes are given only for firm matches. Where a row states a size, it is once, few, many or the class of an expanded clone; other rows omit it.

clone_size cdr3_length j_call d_call v_call cdr3_nt cdr3_aa
NA 13 TRBJ1-4 NA TRBV27 TGTGCCAGCAGTGAGGAGGGGGGGGAAAAACTGTTTTTT CASSEEGGEKLFF
few 16 TRBJ1-2 NA TRBV6-5 TGTGCCAGCAGTTACTCGGTCCAGGCTCGGGGCTATGGCTACACCTTC CASSYSVQARGYGYTF
NA 14 TRBJ1-5 NA TRBV7-9 TGTGCCAGCGTACAGGGAGGGGGCAATCAGCCCCAGCATTTT CASVQGGGNQPQHF
NA 18 TRBJ2-7 TRBD2 TRBV3-1/TRBV3-2 TGTGCCAGCAGCCCGGGACTAGCGGATCGCTTCTCCCCCTACGAGCAGTACTTC CASSPGLADRFSPYEQYF
NA 16 TRBJ1-5 TRBD1 TRBV10-3 TGTGCCATCAGTCCCGAGGGGGGACAGTGGGGGCAGCCCCAGCATTTT CAISPEGGQWGQPQHF
NA 14 TRBJ2-2 TRBD1 TRBV6-5 TGTGCCAGCAGAACCACAGGGGACACCGGGGAGCTGTTTTTT CASRTTGDTGELFF
NA 16 TRBJ1-6 TRBD1 TRBV5-6 TGTGCCAGCAGCTCTACACAGGGGTATTATAATTCACCCCTCCACTTT CASSSTQGYYNSPLHF
few 14 TRBJ2-5 NA TRBV19 TGTGCCAGTAGTACCCCGGGTTACAAAGAGACCCAGTACTTC CASSTPGYKETQYF
few 14 TRBJ2-1 NA TRBV14 TGTGCCAGCAGCCAAGAATCCCTCCCTCCTGAGCAGTTCTTC CASSQESLPPEQFF
NA 16 TRBJ1-3 NA TRBV2 TGTGCCAGCGGGGCTCGGGCCCTCCACTCTGGAAACACCATATATTTT CASGARALHSGNTIYF
NA 15 TRBJ1-5 NA TRBV30 TGTGCCTGGAGTGGTGGGGGGGGAAACAATCAGCCCCAGCATTTT CAWSGGGGNNQPQHF
NA 16 TRBJ2-3 TRBD2 TRBV4-3 TGCGCCAGCAGCCAAGAGATGGTAGCGGGAGGAGATACGCAGTATTTT CASSQEMVAGGDTQYF
NA 15 TRBJ1-4 NA TRBV2 TGTGCCAGCAGGGCACGGGGATCTTCCCCTGAAAAACTGTTTTTT CASRARGSSPEKLFF
NA 14 TRBJ2-5 NA TRBV30 TGTGCCTGGAGTGTACATGGTTCGATAGAGACCCAGTACTTC CAWSVHGSIETQYF
few 14 TRBJ1-6 NA TRBV28 TGTGCCAGCAGTTTAAGACAGGCTAATTCACCCCTCCACTTT CASSLRQANSPLHF